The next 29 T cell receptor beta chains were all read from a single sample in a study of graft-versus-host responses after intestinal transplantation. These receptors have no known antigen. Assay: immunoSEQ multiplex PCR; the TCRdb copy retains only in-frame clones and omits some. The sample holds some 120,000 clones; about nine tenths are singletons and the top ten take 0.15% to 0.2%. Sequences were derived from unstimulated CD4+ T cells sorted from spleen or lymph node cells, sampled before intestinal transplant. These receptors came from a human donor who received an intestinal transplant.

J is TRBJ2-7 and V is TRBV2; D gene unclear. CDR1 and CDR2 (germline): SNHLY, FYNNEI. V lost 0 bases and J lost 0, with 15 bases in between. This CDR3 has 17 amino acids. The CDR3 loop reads CASSEALFDPSSYEQYF. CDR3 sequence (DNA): TGTGCCAGCAGTGAAGCGCTTTTCGATCCTAGCTCCTACGAGCAGTACTTC.

CDR3 loop: CASSLFRTGIFQETQYF. CDR3 in DNA: TGTGCCAGCAGCTTATTCAGGACAGGGATCTTCCAAGAGACCCAGTACTTC. The rearrangement uses TRBV7-9 and TRBJ2-5, with 8 bases aligning to TRBD1. J gave up 1 base and V 2 bases, and 9 bases lay outside the gene matches. Germline CDR1 is SEHNR and CDR2 is FQNEAQ (reference sequence). The CDR3 totals 17 residues.

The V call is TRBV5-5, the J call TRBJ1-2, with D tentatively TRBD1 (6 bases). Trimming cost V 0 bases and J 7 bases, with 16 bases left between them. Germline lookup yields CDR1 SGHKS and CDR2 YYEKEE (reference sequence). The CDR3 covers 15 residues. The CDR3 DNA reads TGTGCCAGCAGCTTGGCCAACAGGGAATCTGGTGGCTACACCTTC. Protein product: CASSLANRESGGYTF. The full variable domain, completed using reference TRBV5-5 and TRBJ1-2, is DAGVTQSPTHLIKTRGQQVTLRCSPISGHKSVSWYQQVLGQGPQFIFQYYEKEERGRGNFPDRFSARQFPNYSSELNVNALLLGDSALYLCASSLANRESGGYTFGSGTRLTVV.

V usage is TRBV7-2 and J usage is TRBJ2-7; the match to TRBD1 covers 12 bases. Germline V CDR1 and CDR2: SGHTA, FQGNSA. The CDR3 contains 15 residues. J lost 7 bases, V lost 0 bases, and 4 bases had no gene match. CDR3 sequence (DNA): TGTGCCAGCAGCTTAGCGGGACAGGGGGCGCGGGAGCAGTACTTC. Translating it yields CASSLAGQGAREQYF.

CDR3 sequence reads: CASSFRGATEAFF. The CDR3 coding sequence is TGTGCCAGCAGCTTCCGAGGTGCCACTGAAGCTTTCTTT. The rearrangement links TRBV7-2 to TRBJ1-1; D is unresolved. Looked up from germline, CDR1 is SGHTA and CDR2 is FQGNSA. The CDR3 sequence is 13 residues long. V lost 3 bases and J lost 4, with 9 bases in between.

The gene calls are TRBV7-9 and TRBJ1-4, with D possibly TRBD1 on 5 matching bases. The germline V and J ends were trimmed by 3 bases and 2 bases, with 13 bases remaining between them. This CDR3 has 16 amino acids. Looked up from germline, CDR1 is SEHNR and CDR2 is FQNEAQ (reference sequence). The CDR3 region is CASSFLGTGTNEKLFF. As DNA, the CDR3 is TGTGCCAGCAGCTTTCTGGGCACAGGCACTAATGAAAAACTGTTTTTT. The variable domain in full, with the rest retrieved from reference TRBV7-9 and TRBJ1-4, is DTGVSQNPRHKITKRGQNVTFRCDPISEHNRLYWYRQTLGQGPEFLTYFQNEAQLEKSRLLSDRFSAERPKGSFSTLEIQRTEQGDSAMYLCASSFLGTGTNEKLFFGSGTQLSVL.

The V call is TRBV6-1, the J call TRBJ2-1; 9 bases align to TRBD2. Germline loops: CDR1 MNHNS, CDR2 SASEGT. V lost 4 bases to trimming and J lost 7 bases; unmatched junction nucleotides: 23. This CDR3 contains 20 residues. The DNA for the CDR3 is TGTGCCAGCAGTGTCAGAGGTAGCGGGGGCCTAGCACCAACGTCGAATGAGCAGTTCTTC. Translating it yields CASSVRGSGGLAPTSNEQFF.

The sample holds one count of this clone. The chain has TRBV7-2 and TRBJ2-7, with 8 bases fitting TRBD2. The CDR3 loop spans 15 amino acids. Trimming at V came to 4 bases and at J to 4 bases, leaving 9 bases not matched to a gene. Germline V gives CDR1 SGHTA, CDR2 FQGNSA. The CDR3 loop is CASSYLGGAWYEQYF. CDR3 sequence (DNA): TGTGCCAGCAGCTATCTCGGGGGGGCCTGGTACGAGCAGTACTTC.

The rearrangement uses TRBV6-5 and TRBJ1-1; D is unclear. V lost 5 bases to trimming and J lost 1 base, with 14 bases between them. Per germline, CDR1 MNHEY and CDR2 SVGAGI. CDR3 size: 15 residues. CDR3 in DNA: TGTGCCAGCAGTGGACTGACCGGCGGGAACACTGAAGCTTTCTTT. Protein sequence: CASSGLTGGNTEAFF.

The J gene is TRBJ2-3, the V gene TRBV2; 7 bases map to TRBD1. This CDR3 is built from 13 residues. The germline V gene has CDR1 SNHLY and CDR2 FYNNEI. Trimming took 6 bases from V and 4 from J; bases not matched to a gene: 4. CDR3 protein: CASRGGLADTQYF. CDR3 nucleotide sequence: TGTGCCAGCAGAGGGGGCTTAGCAGATACGCAGTATTTT.

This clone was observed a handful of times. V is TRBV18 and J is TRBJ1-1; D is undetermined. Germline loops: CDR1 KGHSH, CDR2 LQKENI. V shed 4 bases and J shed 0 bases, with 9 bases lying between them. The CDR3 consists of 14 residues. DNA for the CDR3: TGTGCCAGCTCACGGGCGATCCTGAACACTGAAGCTTTCTTT. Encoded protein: CASSRAILNTEAFF.

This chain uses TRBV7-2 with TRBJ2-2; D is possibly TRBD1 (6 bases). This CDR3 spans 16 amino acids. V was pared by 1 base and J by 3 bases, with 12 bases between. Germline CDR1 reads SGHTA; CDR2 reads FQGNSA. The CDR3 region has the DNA TGTGCCAGCAGCTTAGGGGGACACCTTGACACCGGGGAGCTGTTTTTT. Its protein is CASSLGGHLDTGELFF.

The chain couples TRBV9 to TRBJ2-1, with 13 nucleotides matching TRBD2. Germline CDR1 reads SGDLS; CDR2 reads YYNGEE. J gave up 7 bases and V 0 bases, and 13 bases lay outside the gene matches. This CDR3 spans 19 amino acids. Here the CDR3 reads CASSVGLAGGRLLGNEQFF. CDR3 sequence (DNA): TGTGCCAGCAGCGTAGGACTAGCGGGGGGCCGACTCCTGGGAAATGAGCAGTTCTTC. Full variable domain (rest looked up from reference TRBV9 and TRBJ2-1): DSGVTQTPKHLITATGQRVTLRCSPRSGDLSVYWYQQSLDQGLQFLIQYYNGEERAKGNILERFSAQQFPDLHSELNLSSLELGDSALYFCASSVGLAGGRLLGNEQFFGPGTRLTVL.

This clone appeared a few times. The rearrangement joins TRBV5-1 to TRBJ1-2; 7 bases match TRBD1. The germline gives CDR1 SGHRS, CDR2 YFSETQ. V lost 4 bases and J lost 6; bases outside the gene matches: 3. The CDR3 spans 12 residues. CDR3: CASSPGTDGYTF. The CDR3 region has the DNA TGCGCCAGCAGCCCAGGGACAGATGGCTACACCTTC.

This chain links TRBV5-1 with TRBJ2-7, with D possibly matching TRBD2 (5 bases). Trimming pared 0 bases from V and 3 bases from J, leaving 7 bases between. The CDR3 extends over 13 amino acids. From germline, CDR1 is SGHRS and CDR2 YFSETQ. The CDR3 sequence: CASSLERYYEQYF. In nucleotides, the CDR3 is TGCGCCAGCAGCTTGGAGCGGTACTACGAGCAGTACTTC. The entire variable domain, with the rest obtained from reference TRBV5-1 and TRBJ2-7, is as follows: KAGVTQTPRYLIKTRGQQVTLSCSPISGHRSVSWYQQTPGQGLQFLFEYFSETQRNKGNFPGRFSGRQFSNSRSEMNVSTLELGDSALYLCASSLERYYEQYFGPGTRLTVT.

The CDR3 loop reads CASSRPGRGRETQYF. The DNA of the CDR3 is TGTGCCAGCAGCCGTCCGGGAAGGGGGCGAGAGACCCAGTACTTC. V is TRBV27 and J is TRBJ2-5, with 7 bases matching TRBD1. Germline CDR1 reads MNHEY; CDR2 reads SMNVEV (reference sequence). CDR3 size: 15 residues. Losses at the gene ends were 6 bases for V and 4 bases for J; bases not matched to a gene: 11.

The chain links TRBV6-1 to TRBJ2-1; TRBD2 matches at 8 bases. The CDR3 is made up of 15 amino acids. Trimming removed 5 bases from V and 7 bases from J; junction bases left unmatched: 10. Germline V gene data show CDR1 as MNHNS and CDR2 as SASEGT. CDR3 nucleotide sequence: TGTGCCAGCAGTAGGACTAGCCTCTTTCAGAATGAGCAGTTCTTC. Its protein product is CASSRTSLFQNEQFF.

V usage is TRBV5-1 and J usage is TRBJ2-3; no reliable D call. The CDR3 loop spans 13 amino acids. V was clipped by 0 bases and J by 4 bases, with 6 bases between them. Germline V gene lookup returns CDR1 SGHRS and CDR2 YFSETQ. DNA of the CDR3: TGCGCCAGCAGCTTGGCCGGTCCAGATACGCAGTATTTT. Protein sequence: CASSLAGPDTQYF.

The CDR3 DNA is TGCAGCCTTAGCGGACCCTACAATGAGCAGTTCTTC. Its protein product is CSLSGPYNEQFF. The chain has TRBV29-1 and TRBJ2-1, with a tentative D call TRBD2 (6 bases). The CDR3 spans 12 residues. From germline, CDR1 is SQVTM and CDR2 ANQGSEA. Trimming took off 8 bases at V and 2 bases at J, with 10 bases between the two ends.

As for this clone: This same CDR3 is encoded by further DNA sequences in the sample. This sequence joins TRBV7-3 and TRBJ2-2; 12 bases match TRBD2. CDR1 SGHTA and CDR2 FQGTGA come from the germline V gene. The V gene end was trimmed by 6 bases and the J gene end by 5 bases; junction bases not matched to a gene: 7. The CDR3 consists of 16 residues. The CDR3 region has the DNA TGTGCCAGCAGGCTAGCGGGAGGGAAGGTGACCGGGGAGCTGTTTTTT. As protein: CASRLAGGKVTGELFF.

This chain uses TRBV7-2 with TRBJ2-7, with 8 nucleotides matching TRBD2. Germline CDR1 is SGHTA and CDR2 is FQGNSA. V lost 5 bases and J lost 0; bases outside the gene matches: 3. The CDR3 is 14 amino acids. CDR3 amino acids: CASSAGLASYEQYF. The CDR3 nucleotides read TGTGCCAGCAGCGCAGGACTAGCCTCCTACGAGCAGTACTTC. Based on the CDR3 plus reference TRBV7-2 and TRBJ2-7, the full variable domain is GAGVSQSPSNKVTEKGKDVELRCDPISGHTALYWYRQSLGQGLEFLIYFQGNSAPDKSGLPSDRFSAERTGGSVSTLTIQRTQQEDSAVYLCASSAGLASYEQYFGPGTRLTVT.

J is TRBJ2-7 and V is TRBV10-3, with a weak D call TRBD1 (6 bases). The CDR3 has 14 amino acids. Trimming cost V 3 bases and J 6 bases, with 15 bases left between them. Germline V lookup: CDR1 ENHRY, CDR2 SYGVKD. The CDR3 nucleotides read TGTGCCATCAGTGACCCCCCGGGACAAGGCGAGCAGTACTTC. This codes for CAISDPPGQGEQYF.

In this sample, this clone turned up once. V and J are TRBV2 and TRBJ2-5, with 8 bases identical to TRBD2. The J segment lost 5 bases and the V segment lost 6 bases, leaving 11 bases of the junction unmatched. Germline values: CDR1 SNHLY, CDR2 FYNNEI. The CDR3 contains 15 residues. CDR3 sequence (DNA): TGTGCCAGCAGACAAAGACTCGGCGGGGGGGAGACCCAGTACTTC. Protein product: CASRQRLGGGETQYF.

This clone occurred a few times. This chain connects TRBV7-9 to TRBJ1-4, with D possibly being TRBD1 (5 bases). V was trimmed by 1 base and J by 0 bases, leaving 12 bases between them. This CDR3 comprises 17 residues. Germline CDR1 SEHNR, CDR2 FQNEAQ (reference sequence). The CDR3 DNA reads TGTGCCAGCAGCTTAGGCCGGACAATTACAACTAATGAAAAACTGTTTTTT. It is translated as CASSLGRTITTNEKLFF.

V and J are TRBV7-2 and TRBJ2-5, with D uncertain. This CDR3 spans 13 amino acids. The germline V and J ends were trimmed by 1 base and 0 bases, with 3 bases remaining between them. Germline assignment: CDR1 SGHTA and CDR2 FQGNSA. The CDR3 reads CASSLDNQETQYF. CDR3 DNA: TGTGCCAGCAGCTTAGACAACCAAGAGACCCAGTACTTC. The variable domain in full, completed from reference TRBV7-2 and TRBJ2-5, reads GAGVSQSPSNKVTEKGKDVELRCDPISGHTALYWYRQSLGQGLEFLIYFQGNSAPDKSGLPSDRFSAERTGGSVSTLTIQRTQQEDSAVYLCASSLDNQETQYFGPGTRLLVL.

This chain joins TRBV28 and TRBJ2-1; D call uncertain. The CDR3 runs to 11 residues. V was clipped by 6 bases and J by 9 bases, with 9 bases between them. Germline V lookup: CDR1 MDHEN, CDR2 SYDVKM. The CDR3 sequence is CASSSRLEQFF. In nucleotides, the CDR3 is TGTGCCAGCAGCTCCCGACTTGAGCAGTTCTTC.

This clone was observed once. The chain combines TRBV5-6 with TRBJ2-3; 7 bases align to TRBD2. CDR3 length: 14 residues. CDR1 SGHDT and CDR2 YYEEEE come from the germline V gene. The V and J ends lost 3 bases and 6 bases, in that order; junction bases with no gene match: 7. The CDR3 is CASSYRGGVDTQYF. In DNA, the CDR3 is TGTGCCAGCAGCTATCGGGGAGGGGTTGATACGCAGTATTTT.

The CDR3, as DNA: TGTGCCAGCAGCTTAGTGACCCTCGGGAGATATACGCAGTATTTT. It specifies CASSLVTLGRYTQYF. This chain links TRBV7-2 with TRBJ2-3; TRBD2 is a possible D gene (6 bases). The V gene's germline CDR1 is SGHTA and CDR2 FQGNSA. V lost 1 base and J lost 7, with 15 bases in between. The CDR3 has 15 amino acids.

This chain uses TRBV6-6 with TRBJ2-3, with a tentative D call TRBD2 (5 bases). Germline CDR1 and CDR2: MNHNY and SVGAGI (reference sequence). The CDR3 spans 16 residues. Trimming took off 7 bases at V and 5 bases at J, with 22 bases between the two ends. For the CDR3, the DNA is TGTGCCAGCACCCCCCGGATCGGAGGATTACAAGATACGCAGTATTTT. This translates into CASTPRIGGLQDTQYF.